Listed below are T cell receptor beta chains from one sample, sequenced in a study of naive and memory T cell subsets. TCRdb redid the calling of the 5' RACE reads with MiXCR, one entry per CDR3 protein. Of some 60,000 distinct CDR3 sequences detected, more than 7.5% appear once; the ten largest clones hold around a tenth. The source of these receptors is a female donor in good health. Both conserved end residues are part of each CDR3. A D gene is named only where the DNA matches it firmly. Some rows mark clone size as missing; the rest say once, few, many or name a class of expanded clone.

v_call,j_call,d_call,clone_size,cdr3_nt,cdr3_aa
TRBV5-6,TRBJ2-7,NA,many,TGTGCCAGCAGCCGGACTATCGAGCAGTACTTC,CASSRTIEQYF
TRBV9,TRBJ1-1,NA,many,TGTGCCAGCAGCGTACAGACAGGTTCGACTGAAGCTTTCTTT,CASSVQTGSTEAFF
TRBV18,TRBJ1-1,NA,NA,TGTGCCAGCTCACCACGGGACGGTAACTTTGAAGCTTTCTTT,CASSPRDGNFEAFF
TRBV9,TRBJ2-5,TRBD1,NA,TGTGCCAGCAGCGTAGCGGCAACCGGGACAGAAGAGACCCAGTACTTC,CASSVAATGTEETQYF
TRBV12-3/TRBV12-4,TRBJ1-5,NA,NA,TGTGCCAGCACCCTAAATAGCAATCAGCCCCAGCATTTT,CASTLNSNQPQHF
TRBV27,TRBJ2-5,NA,few,TGTGCCAGCGGAAGGACAGTGCAAGAGACCCAGTACTTC,CASGRTVQETQYF
TRBV4-1,TRBJ1-6,NA,many,TGCGCCACCAGTCGTCTTGAAAGCTATAATTCACCCCTCCACTTT,CATSRLESYNSPLHF
TRBV6-1,TRBJ1-2,NA,few,TGTGCCAGCAGTCGCCCTACAGTAAGCTATGGCTACACCTTC,CASSRPTVSYGYTF
TRBV20-1,TRBJ1-2,NA,many,TGCAGTGCTAGAGTCAGAGGGGTTTATGGCGACACCTTC,CSARVRGVYGDTF
TRBV12-5,TRBJ1-1,NA,many,TGTGCTAGTGGTTTGGCCCGGGACGGATTGAACACTGAAGCTTTCTTT,CASGLARDGLNTEAFF
TRBV6-6,TRBJ2-3,TRBD2,few,TGTGCCAGCCTAGCGGGGGGACAAACAGATACGCAGTATTTT,CASLAGGQTDTQYF
TRBV12-3/TRBV12-4,TRBJ1-2,NA,NA,TGTGCCAGCAGTTTCAGACAGGAGAACTATGGCTACACCTTC,CASSFRQENYGYTF
TRBV6-2/TRBV6-3,TRBJ2-7,NA,NA,TGTGCCAGCAGTTACCCCGGGTACGAGCAGTACTTC,CASSYPGYEQYF
TRBV7-8,TRBJ2-1,NA,NA,TGTGCCAGCAGCTTAGTGTCGTGGGGGGCGACGGGTGAGCAGTTCTTC,CASSLVSWGATGEQFF
TRBV6-2/TRBV6-3,TRBJ1-5,NA,many,TGTGCCAGCAGTCGCGGACCGAGGACGGTCAATCAGCCCCAGCATTTT,CASSRGPRTVNQPQHF
TRBV6-2/TRBV6-3,TRBJ1-1,TRBD1,many,TGTGCCAGCACTAGACAGGGCCGGAACACTGAAGCTTTCTTT,CASTRQGRNTEAFF
TRBV10-2,TRBJ2-1,TRBD2,NA,TGCGCCAGCATGCGGGGGGGCGGAGATGAGCAGTTCTTC,CASMRGGGDEQFF
TRBV19,TRBJ1-1,TRBD1,NA,TGTGCCAGTGTTTCCTTGACAGGGGGGACATCTGAAGCTTTCTTT,CASVSLTGGTSEAFF
TRBV6-2/TRBV6-3,TRBJ1-6,NA,many,TGTGCCAGCAGACCCCCACCTAGCCAAAGAATTTCACCCCTCCACTTT,CASRPPPSQRISPLHF
TRBV27,TRBJ2-1,NA,NA,TGTGCCAGCAGTTTTAGGTCCTACCCATACAATGAGCAGTTCTTC,CASSFRSYPYNEQFF
TRBV7-2,TRBJ1-4,TRBD1,many,TGTGCCAGCAGCCGGGGGACAGGAGCGGAAAAACTGTTTTTT,CASSRGTGAEKLFF
TRBV6-5,TRBJ1-5,NA,NA,TGTGCCAGCAGTCGCGGGGTACAGGGCTTTGGGCCCCAGCATTTT,CASSRGVQGFGPQHF
TRBV7-2,TRBJ2-5,NA,few,TGTGCCAGCAGCTTAAGGAGGGGAGAGACCCAGTACTTC,CASSLRRGETQYF
TRBV6-5,TRBJ1-6,NA,many,TGTGCCAGCAGTTACCAGAGTGGGTCACCCCTCCACTTT,CASSYQSGSPLHF
TRBV30,TRBJ1-6,NA,few,TGTGCCTGGAGTGTAACGGGGAGCTCCTATAATTCACCCCTCCACTTT,CAWSVTGSSYNSPLHF
TRBV4-2,TRBJ1-2,NA,few,TGTGCCAGCAGCCAACCGGGACAAGACAAGGGCTACACCTTC,CASSQPGQDKGYTF
TRBV28,TRBJ1-6,NA,many,TGTGCCAGCAGTTTCCCACAGGACGGGAATTCACCCCTCCACTTT,CASSFPQDGNSPLHF
TRBV4-3,TRBJ2-1,NA,many,TGCGCCAGCAGCCTAACAGGGAATGAGCAGTTCTTC,CASSLTGNEQFF
TRBV7-6,TRBJ1-3,NA,many,TGTGCCAGCAGCTCGACTGGGGGAACTGGAAACACCATATATTTT,CASSSTGGTGNTIYF
TRBV5-1,TRBJ2-1,NA,few,TGCGCCAGCAGGGGGAGGACGGCCAGCTTGAGCTCCTACAATGAGCAGTTCTTC,CASRGRTASLSSYNEQFF
TRBV20-1,TRBJ1-1,NA,many,TGCAGTGCAGATACCCAGGGAATGAACACTGAAGCTTTCTTT,CSADTQGMNTEAFF
TRBV18,TRBJ2-7,TRBD1,few,TGTGCCAGCTCACCAGGACAGGGATGGGAGCAGTACTTC,CASSPGQGWEQYF